This TCR beta chain was captured in a study of post-analysis software for immune sequencing data. Study-level background: Secondary progressive, relapsing-remitting and progressive-relapsing multiple sclerosis were among the included disease courses.

This clonotype was seen only a few times. Its matching antigen is unknown. The library was made from cDNA and included unique molecular identifiers. A population of about 0.95 to 10 million T cells gave rise to around 480,000 cDNA molecules. A single record per CDR3 protein comes from TCRdb applying MiXCR to the PCR reads. The sample has about 540,000 distinct CDR3 sequences, around 31% seen once; the top ten hold less than 6%. Points from the study as a whole: By F measure, strong co-clustering occurred among samples prepared in the same batch. Patients with multiple sclerosis recorded significantly lower normalized Chao1 diversity than controls, the study found. Relative to controls, patients had about five TRBV segments at higher frequency, with TRBV5-6, TRBV5-1 and TRBV20-1 among these.

CDR1 is MNHNY, CDR2 SVGAGI, per germline (reference sequence). The ends lost 6 bases at V and 8 bases at J; junction bases unmatched: 10. This CDR3 spans 14 amino acids. The sample consisted of blood. This chain uses TRBV6-6 with TRBJ2-3; 8 positions agree with TRBD2. This clonotype originated in a girl aged 2-17 years with multiple sclerosis. The CDR3 DNA sequence: TGTGCCAGCAGGGACGACGGGGGGGCCAGTACGCAGTATTTT. It yields the protein CASRDDGGASTQYF.